This section outlines one TCR beta chain sequence together with its context. Trimming pared 6 bases from V and 4 bases from J, leaving 13 bases between. The CDR3 is 14 amino acids. Germline V CDR1 and CDR2: MNHEY, SVGEGT. The data stem from a study of blood T cell repertoires in COVID-19. As for the study in general: Researchers got acute and convalescent COVID-19 samples from the United States, Italy and Spain. Sample material is recorded as cDNA or gDNA derived from T cells, B-cell-depleted T cells, or PBMCs.

Study processing details: How many nucleated cells were present was estimated from reference gene primer amplification. The protocol was immunoSEQ multiplex PCR, while the TCRdb copy is restricted to in-frame clones and leaves out a portion. V and J calls and clone size follow that table, whereas D and trimming were derived from the DNA. The data contain more than 150,000 clones, about 79% of them singletons. The specimen sequenced was peripheral blood. The receptor comes from a woman aged 45 to 65 with acute or convalescent COVID-19. This chain connects TRBV6-2 or TRBV6-3 to TRBJ2-1; a weak D match, TRBD2 (6 bases). The DNA of the CDR3 is TGTGCCAGCAGCCCCGGACTATCTTACAATGAGCAGTTCTTC. Translation: CASSPGLSYNEQFF.